This TCR beta chain was found in a study of cytotoxic CD8 clonotypes in ibrutinib-treated CLL. Clones were read by immunoSEQ multiplex PCR, and TCRdb kept only the in-frame ones, dropping some. The data hold about 140,000 clones, with 65% to 85% observed a single time. Germline CDR1 reads SNHLY; CDR2 reads FYNNEI. Trimming removed 1 base at V and 4 bases at J, with 14 bases between. CDR3 size: 16 residues. Sequencing used PBMCs, obtained after 36 months of ibrutinib treatment. This clonotype originated in a human donor with chronic lymphocytic leukemia. The gene calls are TRBV2 and TRBJ1-5, with TRBD1 as a possible D gene (5 bases). The DNA for the CDR3 is TGTGCCAGCAGTGAAGTCACCCTCCAGGGAAATCAGCCCCAGCATTTT. This encodes CASSEVTLQGNQPQHF.